This entry lists 15 T cell receptor beta chains sequenced from one sample in a study of blood T cell repertoires in COVID-19 (dated by TCRdb to between 2020 and 2021). Libraries were made using the immunoSEQ multiplex PCR assay. Not all clones reach the TCRdb copy of this immuneACCESS table, which keeps in-frame sequences only. Checked studies attribute under half of the gap to unresolved V genes and leave the rest unexplained. This sample gives under 500,000 clones in total; roughly nine tenths of them show up just once. The ten top clones hold approximately 2% of the sample. The sequenced sample was PBMCs or T cells enriched from blood (not recorded which). Receptors originate from a woman aged 18-35 years with acute COVID-19.

The chain carries TRBV6-2 or TRBV6-3 and TRBJ2-1, with D tentatively TRBD2 (6 bases). In germline, CDR1 is MNHEY, CDR2 SVGEGT. The CDR3 has 16 amino acids. V was trimmed by 0 bases and J by 8 bases, leaving 17 bases between them. The DNA of the CDR3 is TGTGCCAGCAGTTACTCGGATCTCGGGAGAAATCATGAGCAGTTCTTC. Protein product: CASSYSDLGRNHEQFF.

The V gene is TRBV24-1, the J gene TRBJ2-5; TRBD2 agrees at 8 bases. The V and J ends lost 4 bases and 4 bases, in that order; junction bases with no gene match: 7. Germline V gene data show CDR1 as KGHDR and CDR2 as SFDVKD. The CDR3 is 15 amino acids. CDR3 bases: TGTGCCACCAGTGAGCTACGGACTAGCTTAGAGACCCAGTACTTC. Amino acids: CATSELRTSLETQYF.

This chain links TRBV12-5 with TRBJ1-1; the D gene is possibly TRBD1 (6 bases). Trimming pared 7 bases from V and 3 bases from J, leaving 12 bases between. The CDR3 consists of 13 residues. Germline V CDR1 and CDR2: LGHNT, FRNRAP. CDR3 residues: CASEGGEDTEAFF. In DNA, the CDR3 is TGTGCTAGTGAGGGGGGGGAGGACACTGAAGCTTTCTTT.

The chain is built from TRBV5-1 and TRBJ2-7; no firm D call. The germline V and J ends were trimmed by 0 bases and 2 bases, with 6 bases remaining between them. The CDR3 has 13 residues. Germline CDR1 SGHRS, CDR2 YFSETQ. The CDR3 bases are TGCGCCAGCAGCTTGGACGGAGCCTACGAGCAGTACTTC. It codes for CASSLDGAYEQYF.

This chain connects TRBV9 to TRBJ2-3, with 7 nucleotides matching TRBD1. This CDR3 is 16 amino acids long. Germline lookup yields CDR1 SGDLS and CDR2 YYNGEE. J was trimmed by 4 bases and V by 4 bases; bases with no gene match: 12. The chain's CDR3 is CASSPSSTGLADTQYF. The CDR3, as DNA: TGTGCCAGCAGCCCTAGTTCGACAGGGTTGGCAGATACGCAGTATTTT.

The chain recombines TRBV27 with TRBJ2-7; 8 nucleotides agree with TRBD1. With V trimmed by 5 bases and J by 5 bases, 11 bases remained unmatched. Germline CDR1 MNHEY, CDR2 SMNVEV (reference sequence). The CDR3 spans 15 residues. CDR3 sequence: CASSMTGVFQDEQYF. The CDR3 DNA reads TGTGCCAGCAGTATGACAGGGGTCTTTCAGGACGAGCAGTACTTC.

The chain combines TRBV19 with TRBJ1-5; 8 bases agree with TRBD1. Germline-derived CDR1 and CDR2 are LNHDA and SQIVND (reference sequence). The ends lost 5 bases at V and 4 bases at J; junction bases unmatched: 7. The CDR3 contains 15 residues. The CDR3 reads CASSPATGANQPQHF. The DNA of the CDR3 is TGTGCCAGTAGTCCCGCGACAGGGGCAAATCAGCCCCAGCATTTT.

The CDR3 reads CASSRTDRSYSFSSYEQYF. Written as DNA, the CDR3 is TGTGCCAGCAGCAGAACCGACAGGAGTTACAGTTTTAGCTCCTACGAGCAGTACTTC. V is TRBV5-5 and J is TRBJ2-7; D perhaps matches TRBD1 (6 bases). Germline CDR1 reads SGHKS; CDR2 reads YYEKEE (reference sequence). CDR3 size: 19 residues. Trimming pared 4 bases from V and 0 bases from J, leaving 26 bases between.

The chain recombines TRBV7-2 with TRBJ2-3; D gene ambiguous. The V end was cut by 4 bases, the J end by 9 bases, with 11 bases between. The germline CDR1 and CDR2 sequences are SGHTA and FQGNSA. There are 12 residues in the CDR3. The CDR3 DNA is TGTGCCAGCAGCTCCCGTCTGCGGACGCAGTATTTT. Its protein product is CASSSRLRTQYF. The full variable domain, completed using reference TRBV7-2 and TRBJ2-3, is GAGVSQSPSNKVTEKGKDVELRCDPISGHTALYWYRQSLGQGLEFLIYFQGNSAPDKSGLPSDRFSAERTGGSVSTLTIQRTQQEDSAVYLCASSSRLRTQYFGPGTRLTVL.

The chain combines TRBV12-5 with TRBJ1-3; no reliable D call. Germline loops: CDR1 LGHNT, CDR2 FRNRAP. This CDR3 is 13 amino acids long. Trimming took 2 bases from V and 2 from J, leaving 4 bases between them. This CDR3 is CASGLFTGNTIYF. In DNA, the CDR3 is TGTGCTAGTGGTTTGTTTACTGGAAACACCATATATTTT.

The chain couples TRBV7-9 to TRBJ2-7; D is uncertain. CDR1 and CDR2 from the germline V gene are SEHNR and FQNEAQ (reference sequence). The CDR3 loop spans 14 amino acids. V was clipped by 1 base and J by 1 base, with 8 bases between them. DNA for the CDR3: TGTGCCAGCAGCTTAGTTCCCCCTTCCTACGAGCAGTACTTC. Protein: CASSLVPPSYEQYF.

This clone was seen a single time. The gene calls are TRBV9 and TRBJ1-1; 9 positions agree with TRBD1. The junction had 3 bases not matched to a gene; V was cut back by 3 bases and J by 3 bases. Per the germline V gene, CDR1 is SGDLS and CDR2 is YYNGEE. The CDR3 length is 14 residues. The CDR3 DNA sequence: TGTGCCAGCAGCGAGGGGGACAGGGACACTGAAGCTTTCTTT. Translating gives CASSEGDRDTEAFF.

This clone was seen a handful of times. V is TRBV5-1 and J is TRBJ2-3; TRBD1 might be the D (6 bases). Germline-derived CDR1 and CDR2 are SGHRS and YFSETQ. CDR3 size: 15 residues. Trimming left V 4 bases short and J 2 bases short, with 14 bases between. The CDR3 loop is CASSADRLLTDTQYF. The DNA for the CDR3 is TGCGCCAGCAGCGCGGACAGACTACTCACAGATACGCAGTATTTT.

The J gene is TRBJ2-7, the V gene TRBV27, with TRBD2 identical over 11 bases. Germline CDR1 MNHEY, CDR2 SMNVEV (reference sequence). This CDR3 contains 15 residues. The junction had 7 bases not matched to a gene; V was cut back by 4 bases and J by 5 bases. CDR3 coding DNA: TGTGCCAGCAGTTCCACTAGCGGGAGACTCCACGAGCAGTACTTC. Translating gives CASSSTSGRLHEQYF.

The chain has TRBV18 and TRBJ1-1, with TRBD1 matching 7 bases. V trimming: 0 bases; J trimming: 4 bases; junction bases outside the gene matches: 11. The CDR3 runs to 17 residues. Germline lookup yields CDR1 KGHSH and CDR2 LQKENI. The CDR3 DNA follows: TGTGCCAGCTCACCACCCTGGGTTACAGGGGTTATCACTGAAGCTTTCTTT. It specifies CASSPPWVTGVITEAFF.